Below, one TCR beta chain is given with its context. The sample comes from a study of blood T cell repertoires in COVID-19. V lost 6 bases, J lost 4 bases, and 18 bases lay in between. This CDR3 contains 15 residues. The V gene's germline CDR1 is MNHEY and CDR2 SVGAGI. Only in-frame clones appear in the TCRdb table, and some are missing; sequencing was by immunoSEQ multiplex PCR. This sample has around 250,000 clones, with approximately 88% found just once. The source is a woman between 40 and 55 years old who had been exposed to COVID-19. The J gene is TRBJ1-1, the V gene TRBV6-5; maybe TRBD1 (6 bases). Sequencing was performed on PBMCs or T cells enriched from blood (not recorded which). This chain's CDR3 is CASRTYSLGGTEAFF. CDR3 nucleotide sequence: TGTGCCAGCAGGACTTACTCCTTAGGGGGCACTGAAGCTTTCTTT.